Described below is a single T cell receptor (beta chain) sequence and its context. These data belong to a study of blood T cell repertoires in COVID-19. For the study at large: Specimens from acute and convalescent COVID-19 originated in the United States, Italy and Spain. PBMCs, B-cell-depleted T cells, or T cells were the source of the cDNA or gDNA that made up the material.

Participants spanned ages about 18 to 100 years and resided in about 24 US areas. Germline V gene data show CDR1 as MNHEY and CDR2 as SVGAGI. CDR3 length: 15 residues. Trimming removed 6 bases from V and 2 bases from J; junction bases left unmatched: 6. Under the authors' procedure: The assay estimated nucleated cells by amplifying reference gene primers. This table comes from immunoSEQ multiplex PCR, and its TCRdb copy is limited to in-frame clones, with some not included. The D gene and trimming were derived from the DNA, and the V and J assignments and clone size from that table. The table includes hundreds of thousands of clones, approximately 89% detected once.

The chain uses TRBV6-5 and TRBJ2-1; 8 bases are shared with TRBD2. This receptor was identified in a woman under 40 with acute COVID-19. Sequencing was performed on PBMCs or T cells enriched from blood (not recorded which). The CDR3 protein is CASSLIAGTYNEQFF. CDR3 DNA: TGTGCCAGCAGCTTAATAGCGGGGACCTACAATGAGCAGTTCTTC.